A selection of T cell receptor beta chains follows, all from one sample in a study of long-term antiretroviral therapy in people with HIV. Some clones are missing from TCRdb's copy, which holds only in-frame ones; the method was immunoSEQ multiplex PCR. Here the sample spans tens of thousands of clones, 70% to 90% being singletons. The material sequenced was unsorted PBMCs, taken 1.6 years after starting antiretroviral therapy. Every receptor here comes from a man between 40 and 49 years old with HIV. The CDR3 runs from the conserved cysteine through the conserved F or W. Fields, in order: J gene, clone size, V gene, D gene, CDR3 protein, CDR3 DNA. The D gene is left open where the match is weak. The size entry is marked missing in some rows and otherwise reads once, few, many or a size class.

j_call: TRBJ1-1
clone_size: -
v_call: TRBV11-1
d_call: -
cdr3_aa: CASSLMGDKEEAFF
cdr3_nt: TGTGCCAGCAGCTTGATGGGTGACAAAGAGGAAGCTTTCTTT

j_call: TRBJ2-1
clone_size: -
v_call: TRBV27
d_call: TRBD2
cdr3_aa: CASSLGLAPYNEQFF
cdr3_nt: TGTGCCAGCAGCCTCGGACTAGCCCCCTACAATGAGCAGTTCTTC

j_call: TRBJ2-1
clone_size: few
v_call: TRBV5-8
d_call: -
cdr3_aa: CASSFEGTTYNEQFF
cdr3_nt: TGTGCCAGCAGCTTCGAGGGAACGACCTACAATGAGCAGTTCTTC

j_call: TRBJ2-5
clone_size: -
v_call: TRBV29-1
d_call: -
cdr3_aa: CSVGQETQYF
cdr3_nt: TGCAGCGTTGGGCAAGAGACCCAGTACTTC

j_call: TRBJ2-3
clone_size: -
v_call: TRBV29-1
d_call: TRBD2
cdr3_aa: CSVEGPGLHTDTQYF
cdr3_nt: TGCAGCGTTGAGGGTCCGGGACTACATACAGATACGCAGTATTTT

j_call: TRBJ2-1
clone_size: -
v_call: TRBV6-4
d_call: -
cdr3_aa: CASSGPGTRGHNEQFF
cdr3_nt: TGTGCCAGCAGTGGCCCGGGGACCCGAGGGCACAATGAGCAGTTCTTC

j_call: TRBJ1-1
clone_size: -
v_call: TRBV2
d_call: -
cdr3_aa: CASSARTRTEAFF
cdr3_nt: TGTGCCAGCAGTGCGCGGACGAGGACTGAAGCTTTCTTT

j_call: TRBJ1-2
clone_size: -
v_call: TRBV2
d_call: -
cdr3_aa: CASSDFRDTFFYGYTF
cdr3_nt: TGTGCCAGCAGTGACTTCCGGGACACTTTTTTCTATGGCTACACCTTC

j_call: TRBJ1-1
clone_size: -
v_call: TRBV5-1
d_call: -
cdr3_aa: CASSNFNAGDEAFF
cdr3_nt: TGCGCCAGCAGCAATTTCAATGCAGGGGATGAAGCTTTCTTT

j_call: TRBJ1-4
clone_size: -
v_call: TRBV7-9
d_call: -
cdr3_aa: CASSLGLAGPSTNEKLFF
cdr3_nt: TGTGCCAGCAGCTTAGGTCTGGCGGGGCCTTCAACTAATGAAAAACTGTTTTTT

j_call: TRBJ2-1
clone_size: -
v_call: TRBV5-5
d_call: -
cdr3_aa: CASSLAYGESYNEQFF
cdr3_nt: TGTGCCAGCAGCTTGGCATATGGTGAGAGCTACAATGAGCAGTTCTTC

j_call: TRBJ2-7
clone_size: few
v_call: TRBV6-1
d_call: -
cdr3_aa: CAIREYEQYF
cdr3_nt: TGTGCCATCAGAGAATACGAGCAGTACTTC

j_call: TRBJ1-1
clone_size: -
v_call: TRBV27
d_call: TRBD1
cdr3_aa: CASSWDRGNTEAFF
cdr3_nt: TGTGCCAGCAGTTGGGACAGGGGGAACACTGAAGCTTTCTTT

j_call: TRBJ1-1
clone_size: -
v_call: TRBV18
d_call: -
cdr3_aa: CASSPEVTVGEAFF
cdr3_nt: TGTGCCAGCTCACCAGAAGTGACAGTGGGAGAAGCTTTCTTT

j_call: TRBJ1-2
clone_size: -
v_call: TRBV6-6
d_call: -
cdr3_aa: CASSSGLPLGGYTF
cdr3_nt: TGTGCCAGCAGTTCAGGGTTGCCCCTGGGTGGCTACACCTTC

j_call: TRBJ2-7
clone_size: -
v_call: TRBV6-6
d_call: -
cdr3_aa: CASSYSREEQYF
cdr3_nt: TGTGCCAGCAGTTACTCCCGGGAAGAGCAGTACTTC

j_call: TRBJ2-1
clone_size: -
v_call: TRBV10-3
d_call: TRBD2
cdr3_aa: CAISEWASGGYNEQFF
cdr3_nt: TGTGCCATCAGTGAGTGGGCTAGCGGGGGCTACAATGAGCAGTTCTTC

j_call: TRBJ2-7
clone_size: -
v_call: TRBV7-2
d_call: TRBD2
cdr3_aa: CASSSTSGVTYEQYF
cdr3_nt: TGTGCCAGCAGTTCGACTAGCGGAGTAACCTACGAGCAGTACTTC

j_call: TRBJ2-1
clone_size: -
v_call: TRBV5-1
d_call: -
cdr3_aa: CASSLTGQVTNEQFF
cdr3_nt: TGCGCCAGCAGTTTAACAGGGCAAGTTACGAATGAGCAGTTCTTC

j_call: TRBJ1-1
clone_size: -
v_call: TRBV30
d_call: -
cdr3_aa: CAWSTNDRTEAFF
cdr3_nt: TGTGCCTGGAGTACCAATGACAGGACTGAAGCTTTCTTT

j_call: TRBJ1-2
clone_size: -
v_call: TRBV7-9
d_call: -
cdr3_aa: CASSLARSDSFNYGYTF
cdr3_nt: TGTGCCAGCAGCTTAGCTAGGTCAGATTCTTTTAACTATGGCTACACCTTC

j_call: TRBJ2-1
clone_size: -
v_call: TRBV7-8
d_call: -
cdr3_aa: CASSYPQFGGVSYNEQFF
cdr3_nt: TGTGCCAGCAGCTACCCTCAATTTGGCGGGGTGTCCTACAATGAGCAGTTCTTC

j_call: TRBJ1-5
clone_size: -
v_call: TRBV19
d_call: -
cdr3_aa: CASSLAAYSNQPQHF
cdr3_nt: TGTGCCAGTAGCCTGGCAGCCTATAGCAATCAGCCCCAGCATTTT

j_call: TRBJ2-7
clone_size: -
v_call: TRBV2
d_call: TRBD1
cdr3_aa: CASRETGSSYEQYF
cdr3_nt: TGTGCCAGCAGAGAGACAGGGTCCTCCTACGAGCAGTACTTC

j_call: TRBJ1-1
clone_size: -
v_call: TRBV5-1
d_call: -
cdr3_aa: CASSFGDGVNTEAFF
cdr3_nt: TGCGCCAGCAGCTTCGGGGACGGGGTGAACACTGAAGCTTTCTTT